This T cell receptor beta chain originates from a study of vaccination effects on CD4 cells after COVID-19. This clone was seen just once. What it binds is not known. Following culture for about ten days, CD4+ T cells were isolated. Nobody among the vaccine recipients had prior SARS-CoV-2 infection (nucleocapsid antibodies were negative). Half the medium was swapped for IL-2 medium on days 3 and 7. Study results and caveats: Marked clonal contraction was seen in infection- and vaccine-induced clones late after vaccination. Early post-infection timepoints were absent, and convalescent patients were few.

The CDR3 runs 14 residues. The V end lost 1 base, the J end lost 5 bases, and 11 bases lay between the germline ends. CDR1 MGHRA and CDR2 YSYEKL come from the germline V gene. Profiling relied on immunoSEQ multiplex PCR, and the TCRdb table lists in-frame clones only, not all of them. The table lists some 31,000 clones, less than 85% of them singletons. This specimen was CD4+ T cells from PBMCs cultured without peptide, taken before COVID-19 vaccination. The receptor comes from a human donor who received a COVID-19 vaccine. This rearrangement joins TRBV4-1 to TRBJ1-2; D remains unclear. The CDR3 DNA sequence: TGCGCCAGCAGCCAAGTGTCTGTAGGGTATGGCTACACCTTC. Protein sequence: CASSQVSVGYGYTF.